A single sample gave rise to the 32 T cell receptor beta chains below, sequenced in a study of T cell changes during pregnancy in multiple sclerosis (dated by TCRdb to the late 2010s). The library was made by the immunoSEQ multiplex PCR assay. TCRdb re-hosts the immuneACCESS table, in-frame sequences only. Its copies lack some clones; in the studies checked, an unresolved V gene accounts for under half of them, and the cause for the rest is not known. The table for this sample lists fewer than 130,000 clones; roughly nine tenths of them were counted only once. Approximately 3.7% of the sample is taken by the ten largest. The sequencing here drew on peripheral blood, taken after pregnancy. The receptors shown here come from a female donor with multiple sclerosis, enrolled in a pregnancy study.

The chain has TRBV11-2 and TRBJ2-1; 8 nucleotides align to TRBD1. V was clipped by 5 bases and J by 8 bases; unmatched bases: 11. Germline values: CDR1 SGHAT, CDR2 FQNNGV. CDR3 length: 15 residues. The CDR3 region is CASSAGQGKGYEQFF. The DNA for the CDR3 is TGTGCCAGCAGCGCCGGACAGGGTAAAGGATATGAGCAGTTCTTC. The whole variable domain, remainder taken from reference TRBV11-2 and TRBJ2-1, is EAGVAQSPRYKIIEKRQSVAFWCNPISGHATLYWYQQILGQGPKLLIQFQNNGVVDDSQLPKDRFSAERLKGVDSTLKIQPAKLEDSAVYLCASSAGQGKGYEQFFGPGTRLTVL.

The gene calls are TRBV6-6 and TRBJ1-2, with D unclear. The V and J ends lost 2 bases and 3 bases respectively, with 7 bases between them. Germline-derived CDR1 and CDR2 are MNHNY and SVGAGI (reference sequence). The CDR3 extends over 13 amino acids. The CDR3 is CASSYGTYYGYTF. The CDR3 nucleotides read TGTGCCAGCAGTTACGGCACCTACTATGGCTACACCTTC.

The V call is TRBV7-3, the J call TRBJ2-1; 11 nucleotides align to TRBD2. CDR1 is SGHTA and CDR2 is FQGTGA in the germline V gene. The CDR3 extends over 20 amino acids. V dropped 1 base and J dropped 0; count of bases not matched to a gene: 11. CDR3 bases: TGTGCCAGCAGCTTAATGGTTTTTAGCGGGGGGGCCAACTCCTACAATGAGCAGTTCTTC. Translation: CASSLMVFSGGANSYNEQFF. The full variable domain, completed using reference TRBV7-3 and TRBJ2-1, is GAGVSQTPSNKVTEKGKYVELRCDPISGHTALYWYRQSLGQGPEFLIYFQGTGAADDSGLPNDRFFAVRPEGSVSTLKIQRTERGDSAVYLCASSLMVFSGGANSYNEQFFGPGTRLTVL.

V and J are TRBV9 and TRBJ2-3, with 8 bases that match TRBD1. Trimming at V came to 7 bases and at J to 3 bases, leaving 7 bases not matched to a gene. CDR1 and CDR2 (germline): SGDLS, YYNGEE. CDR3 length equals 14 residues. This chain's CDR3 is CASDPRGRTDTQYF. The CDR3 DNA sequence: TGTGCCAGCGACCCCAGGGGGCGGACAGATACGCAGTATTTT. Full variable domain (remainder filled in from reference TRBV9 and TRBJ2-3): DSGVTQTPKHLITATGQRVTLRCSPRSGDLSVYWYQQSLDQGLQFLIQYYNGEERAKGNILERFSAQQFPDLHSELNLSSLELGDSALYFCASDPRGRTDTQYFGPGTRLTVL.

This clone was observed a few times. V usage is TRBV23-1 and J usage is TRBJ1-2; 9 positions agree with TRBD1. TRBV23-1 is noted as an ORF with a role that remains uncertain. CDR3 size: 16 residues. Trimming cost V 0 bases and J 3 bases; bases outside gene matches: 5. CDR3 protein: CASSQSRDRAYYGYTF. The CDR3 bases are TGCGCCAGCAGTCAATCAAGGGACAGGGCCTACTATGGCTACACCTTC.

The genes are TRBV5-1 and TRBJ1-4; D might be TRBD1 (5 bases). CDR1 is SGHRS and CDR2 is YFSETQ in the germline V gene. V shed 0 bases and J shed 7 bases, with 13 bases lying between them. The CDR3 covers 15 residues. The CDR3 sequence is CASSLDAVGGEKLFF. The CDR3 DNA reads as TGCGCCAGCAGCTTGGACGCGGTGGGGGGTGAAAAACTGTTTTTT.

There are a few counts of this clone. This chain links TRBV6-5 with TRBJ1-6, with D perhaps matching TRBD1 (5 bases). The CDR3 has 14 amino acids. Germline values: CDR1 MNHEY, CDR2 SVGAGI. Trimming shortened V by 0 bases and J by 7 bases, and 7 bases separated the two germline ends. The CDR3 sequence is CASSYSEGNSPLHF. For the CDR3, the DNA is TGTGCCAGCAGTTACTCGGAGGGGAATTCACCCCTCCACTTT.

The chain links TRBV5-6 to TRBJ2-1, with a tentative D call TRBD1 (6 bases). V was pared by 6 bases and J by 6 bases, with 19 bases between. The germline gives CDR1 SGHDT, CDR2 YYEEEE. This CDR3 has 15 amino acids. CDR3 sequence reads: CASIAGTRAGNEQFF. CDR3 in DNA: TGTGCCAGCATCGCCGGGACAAGGGCGGGCAATGAGCAGTTCTTC.

V is TRBV5-4 and J is TRBJ2-7, with 7 positions matching TRBD2. CDR1 is SGHNT, CDR2 YYREEE, per germline (reference sequence). Trimming cost V 0 bases and J 3 bases; bases outside gene matches: 6. This CDR3 region has 15 residues. The CDR3 here is CASSLGSGALYEQYF. The DNA for the CDR3 is TGTGCCAGCAGCTTGGGAAGCGGGGCCCTCTACGAGCAGTACTTC.

This rearrangement joins TRBV27 to TRBJ2-7; 8 bases agree with TRBD1. The CDR3 sequence is 16 residues long. Per germline, CDR1 MNHEY and CDR2 SMNVEV (reference sequence). V was clipped by 1 base and J by 3 bases; unmatched bases: 8. The CDR3 DNA is TGTGCCAGCAGTTTATTTCTGGGACAGGCCTACTACGAGCAGTACTTC. Its translation is CASSLFLGQAYYEQYF.

The chain combines TRBV2 with TRBJ2-2; the match to TRBD2 covers 13 bases. Germline trimming cut 9 bases from V and 6 bases from J; bases unmatched to any gene: 4. Germline V gene data show CDR1 as SNHLY and CDR2 as FYNNEI. There are 14 residues in the CDR3. CDR3: CASTSGGVPGELFF. The CDR3 nucleotides are TGTGCCAGTACTAGCGGGGGGGTGCCCGGGGAGCTGTTTTTT.

J is TRBJ2-2 and V is TRBV29-1, with D possibly TRBD1 on 5 matching bases. The ends were cut back, 5 bases at V and 2 bases at J, with 12 bases in the middle. Germline V CDR1 and CDR2: SQVTM, ANQGSEA. The CDR3 contains 14 residues. The CDR3 sequence: CSVLETDNTGELFF. The CDR3 nucleotides are TGCAGCGTTCTTGAGACAGATAACACCGGGGAGCTGTTTTTT.

The CDR3 loop reads CASSYSNRGDYGYTF. The CDR3, as DNA: TGTGCCAGCAGTTACTCAAACAGGGGGGACTATGGCTACACCTTC. The chain has TRBV6-5 and TRBJ1-2, with 8 bases that match TRBD1. Per germline, CDR1 MNHEY and CDR2 SVGAGI. The CDR3 is 15 residues long. J lost 3 bases, V lost 0 bases, and 3 bases had no gene match.

The chain couples TRBV5-6 to TRBJ1-1; D is unresolved. V gave up 1 base and J gave up 0 bases, with 10 bases separating them. CDR3 length: 15 residues. Per germline, CDR1 SGHDT and CDR2 YYEEEE. CDR3 coding DNA: TGTGCCAGCAGCTTGTGGAGGGCCATGAACACTGAAGCTTTCTTT. It specifies CASSLWRAMNTEAFF.

The V call is TRBV2, the J call TRBJ2-7; 10 bases fit TRBD1. Unmatched junction bases numbered 11, after V lost 7 bases and J lost 2 bases. In germline, CDR1 is SNHLY, CDR2 FYNNEI. The CDR3 has 16 residues. The CDR3 spells CASTRLPGQGTYEQYF. The CDR3 region has the DNA TGTGCCAGCACGCGCCTACCGGGACAGGGGACCTACGAGCAGTACTTC.

The chain employs TRBV11-3 and TRBJ2-1, with D perhaps matching TRBD2 (6 bases). Germline CDR1 is SGHNT and CDR2 is YENEEA. CDR3 size: 17 residues. With 0 bases removed from V and 0 bases from J, the gap between germline ends came to 12 bases. The CDR3 reads CASSLDLIGGSYNEQFF. CDR3 nucleotides: TGTGCCAGCAGCTTAGATCTAATCGGGGGCTCCTACAATGAGCAGTTCTTC.

The chain couples TRBV11-2 to TRBJ2-1; a possible D gene is TRBD1 (5 bases). The germline CDR1 and CDR2 sequences are SGHAT and FQNNGV. V lost 4 bases to trimming and J lost 9 bases, with 19 bases between them. The CDR3 has 15 residues. CDR3 in amino acids: CASSSNKYRPSEQFF. The CDR3 coding sequence is TGTGCCAGCAGCTCGAACAAATACAGGCCTAGTGAGCAGTTCTTC.

CDR3 sequence reads: CASSLVSGAAEAFF. In nucleotides, the CDR3 is TGTGCCAGCAGCTTAGTGTCAGGGGCCGCTGAAGCTTTCTTT. V is TRBV11-2 and J is TRBJ1-1; tentative D call: TRBD1 (6 bases). V was clipped by 1 base and J by 6 bases, with 12 bases between them. The CDR3 covers 14 residues. Germline CDR1 and CDR2: SGHAT and FQNNGV. Combining the CDR3 with reference TRBV11-2 and TRBJ1-1 gives the whole variable domain EAGVAQSPRYKIIEKRQSVAFWCNPISGHATLYWYQQILGQGPKLLIQFQNNGVVDDSQLPKDRFSAERLKGVDSTLKIQPAKLEDSAVYLCASSLVSGAAEAFFGQGTRLTVV.

CDR3 residues: CASSFGQGALGYEQYF. The CDR3 DNA sequence: TGTGCCAGCAGCTTTGGGCAGGGGGCCCTTGGATACGAGCAGTACTTC. The rearrangement uses TRBV11-2 and TRBJ2-7, with 8 bases aligning to TRBD1. V shed 3 bases and J 4 bases; nucleotides not matched to a gene: 11. This CDR3 has 16 amino acids. Germline V lookup: CDR1 SGHAT, CDR2 FQNNGV.

The rearrangement joins TRBV7-3 to TRBJ2-5; 7 nucleotides line up with TRBD2. The CDR3 runs to 16 residues. Germline V gives CDR1 SGHTA, CDR2 FQGTGA. V shed 5 bases and J 5 bases; nucleotides not matched to a gene: 14. Here the CDR3 DNA reads TGTGCCAGCAGCCCCGGTAGGCGGGGAGGGAGCGAGACCCAGTACTTC. It codes for CASSPGRRGGSETQYF.

This clone was recorded once. The chain carries TRBV19 and TRBJ1-1; 8 nucleotides agree with TRBD1. Losses at the gene ends were 3 bases for V and 6 bases for J; bases not matched to a gene: 3. The CDR3 contains 13 residues. Germline CDR1 reads LNHDA; CDR2 reads SQIVND (reference sequence). CDR3 DNA sequence: TGTGCCAGTAGTATTAGGGGACAGGCTGAAGCTTTCTTT. Residues: CASSIRGQAEAFF.

This clone was observed a single time. The rearrangement links TRBV5-6 to TRBJ2-5, with 11 bases aligning to TRBD1. The J segment lost 4 bases and the V segment lost 5 bases, leaving 1 base of the junction unmatched. Germline V CDR1 and CDR2: SGHDT, YYEEEE. The CDR3 is 13 residues long. The CDR3 region is CASRGQGGETQYF. For the CDR3, the DNA is TGTGCCAGCAGGGGACAGGGGGGAGAGACCCAGTACTTC. Looking up the rest from reference TRBV5-6 and TRBJ2-5 gives the full variable domain: DAGVTQSPTHLIKTRGQQVTLRCSPKSGHDTVSWYQQALGQGPQFIFQYYEEEERQRGNFPDRFSGHQFPNYSSELNVNALLLGDSALYLCASRGQGGETQYFGPGTRLLVL.

This clone was found a few times. The chain employs TRBV5-4 and TRBJ2-1; TRBD1 might be the D (7 bases). V was cut by 4 bases and J by 9 bases, with 14 bases left in between. Germline CDR1 reads SGHNT; CDR2 reads YYREEE (reference sequence). This CDR3 spans 13 amino acids. The CDR3 region is CASSMGQRVEQFF. DNA for the CDR3: TGTGCCAGCAGCATGGGACAGCGGGTTGAGCAGTTCTTC.

V gene TRBV5-4 combines with J gene TRBJ1-1; 7 bases line up with TRBD1. The germline CDR1 and CDR2 sequences are SGHNT and YYREEE (reference sequence). The CDR3 covers 15 residues. Trimming took 4 bases from V and 0 from J; bases not matched to a gene: 6. CDR3 DNA: TGTGCCAGCAGCCTCCCTACAGGGGTGAACACTGAAGCTTTCTTT. The encoded protein is CASSLPTGVNTEAFF.

In its sample, this clone was seen a few times. The chain is built from TRBV14 and TRBJ1-1; D gene ambiguous. Trimming took 4 bases from V and 6 from J, leaving 12 bases between them. Germline V CDR1 and CDR2: SGHDN, FVKESK. The CDR3 sequence is 13 residues long. In nucleotides, the CDR3 is TGTGCCAGCAGCCGCCGAAGGGAGGCTGAAGCTTTCTTT. Amino acids: CASSRRREAEAFF.

This chain connects TRBV27 to TRBJ1-3; 7 bases match TRBD1. V was pared by 4 bases and J by 4 bases, with 7 bases of the junction left unmatched. Germline V CDR1 and CDR2: MNHEY, SMNVEV (reference sequence). This CDR3 region has 15 residues. CDR3 protein: CASSYTGARGNTIYF. The CDR3 region has the DNA TGTGCCAGCAGTTATACAGGGGCACGAGGAAACACCATATATTTT.

V usage is TRBV7-8 and J usage is TRBJ2-2; D may be TRBD1 (5 bases). Germline V gives CDR1 SGHVS, CDR2 FQNEAQ. The CDR3 totals 15 residues. V shed 5 bases and J shed 5 bases, with 15 bases lying between them. The CDR3 DNA reads as TGTGCCAGCAGCGGTAGAAGGGGATCAACCGGGGAGCTGTTTTTT. Amino acids: CASSGRRGSTGELFF.

The chain joins TRBV4-2 to TRBJ2-1, with D possibly being TRBD2 (6 bases). The V gene's germline CDR1 is LGHNA and CDR2 YNFKEQ. This CDR3 spans 15 amino acids. The V end was cut by 0 bases, the J end by 5 bases, with 11 bases between. The CDR3 nucleotides read TGTGCCAGCAGCCAAGAAGGACTACCCGACAATGAGCAGTTCTTC. Translated, it gives CASSQEGLPDNEQFF.

The gene calls are TRBV5-5 and TRBJ1-1, with a possible D match to TRBD1 (6 bases). The CDR3 contains 15 residues. Germline CDR1 reads SGHKS; CDR2 reads YYEKEE (reference sequence). Trimming took 2 bases from V and 1 from J, leaving 12 bases between them. The CDR3 reads CASSLRGIGNTEAFF. The CDR3 coding sequence is TGTGCCAGCAGCTTAAGGGGGATAGGGAACACTGAAGCTTTCTTT.

The gene calls are TRBV9 and TRBJ2-1, with a tentative D call TRBD2 (6 bases). This CDR3 comprises 13 residues. V lost 3 bases, J lost 4 bases, and 8 bases lay in between. Germline V gene lookup returns CDR1 SGDLS and CDR2 YYNGEE. The CDR3: CASSDGGYNEQFF. In DNA form, the CDR3 reads TGTGCCAGCAGCGACGGGGGTTACAATGAGCAGTTCTTC.

The rearrangement links TRBV5-6 to TRBJ2-7; D call uncertain. The CDR3 spans 16 residues. Germline-derived CDR1 and CDR2 are SGHDT and YYEEEE. Trimming cost V 4 bases and J 2 bases, with 19 bases left between them. The CDR3 coding sequence is TGTGCCAGCAGCAGTTGGGTGGTCAGGTCGACCTACGAGCAGTACTTC. Translated: CASSSWVVRSTYEQYF.

The gene calls are TRBV25-1 and TRBJ1-1; a possible D gene is TRBD1 (5 bases). The CDR3 runs 15 residues. Per the germline V gene, CDR1 is MGHDK and CDR2 is SYGVNS. Trimming left V 3 bases short and J 8 bases short, with 19 bases between. CDR3 loop: CASSDGASANLEAFF. The DNA of the CDR3 is TGTGCCAGCAGTGATGGGGCGTCAGCAAATTTAGAAGCTTTCTTT.